These T cell receptor beta chains were read from a single sample in a study of T cell repertoires in cytomegalovirus infection. A single record per CDR3 protein comes from TCRdb applying MiXCR to the reads. The table records about 830,000 distinct CDR3 sequences, 30% to 35% of them present only once. Their specific antigens are unknown. The specimen was cultured CD8+ T cells from PBMCs, collected from culture after CMV antigen stimulation. All receptors come from a human donor in good health (CMV status not recorded). Some clones in this sample may be carry-over from other donors' samples. Both conserved end residues are part of each CDR3. The D gene is left open where the match is weak. Size is omitted from some rows. Given values are once, few, many or a class for expanded clones.

TRBV5-6	13	NA	NA	TRBJ2-1	CASLPHGSYEQFF	TGTGCCAGCCTCCCCCACGGGTCTTATGAGCAGTTCTTC
TRBV5-1	14	NA	NA	TRBJ2-3	CASSYGTLGDTQYF	TGCGCCAGCAGCTACGGGACGTTGGGAGATACGCAGTATTTT
TRBV5-4	14	NA	NA	TRBJ1-2	CASSSLTSNYGYTF	TGTGCCAGCAGCTCGCTGACATCTAACTATGGCTACACCTTC
TRBV3-1	14	NA	NA	TRBJ2-7	CASSQGESSYEQYF	TGTGCCAGCAGCCAAGGAGAAAGCTCCTACGAGCAGTACTTC
TRBV20-1	12	TRBD1	NA	TRBJ2-1	CSALNRGFEQFF	TGCAGTGCGTTAAACAGGGGTTTTGAGCAGTTCTTC
TRBV6-2/TRBV6-3	13	NA	NA	TRBJ1-2	CASTLEANYGYTF	TGTGCCAGCACCCTAGAAGCTAACTATGGCTACACCTTC
TRBV6-1	15	NA	few	TRBJ2-7	CASSEFIGPNYEQYF	TGTGCCAGCAGTGAATTTATCGGGCCCAACTACGAGCAGTACTTC
TRBV5-1	17	TRBD1	NA	TRBJ2-2	CASSLTWTGVVTGELFF	TGCGCCAGCAGCTTAACCTGGACAGGGGTCGTCACCGGGGAGCTGTTTTTT
TRBV11-2	11	NA	many	TRBJ2-7	CASSSGPEQYF	TGTGCCAGCAGCTCCGGACCCGAGCAGTACTTC
TRBV5-8	14	NA	NA	TRBJ2-5	CASSSLSSLETQYF	TGTGCCAGCAGCTCCTTATCTAGCCTCGAGACCCAGTACTTC
TRBV2	16	NA	few	TRBJ2-7	CASSPSGAGRSYEQYF	TGTGCCAGCAGCCCCTCGGGAGCAGGCAGGTCCTACGAGCAGTACTTC
TRBV6-5	15	NA	NA	TRBJ2-3	CASSPQGWPTDTQYF	TGTGCCAGCAGTCCCCAGGGGTGGCCCACAGATACGCAGTATTTT
TRBV14	15	TRBD1	few	TRBJ1-2	CASSQEGRGLDGYTF	TGTGCCAGCAGCCAAGAAGGCAGGGGGCTTGATGGCTACACCTTC